These 3 T cell receptor beta chains share one sample of origin, sequenced in a study of cytomegalovirus exposure and HLA in healthy donors. Primers for the PCR totalled 60 Vbeta and 13 Jbeta. Some clones are missing from TCRdb's copy, which holds only in-frame ones; the method was immunoSEQ multiplex PCR. The data hold about 170,000 clones, with around 76% observed a single time. The sequenced sample was PBMCs. These receptors came from a man aged 40-49 years in good health and CMV-seropositive.

This clone was seen a single time. The chain recombines TRBV7-3 with TRBJ2-3, with 9 bases matching TRBD1. Losses at the gene ends were 1 base for V and 0 bases for J; bases not matched to a gene: 8. Germline CDR1 reads SGHTA; CDR2 reads FQGTGA. The CDR3 runs 18 residues. Here the CDR3 reads CASSLRVGTGSSTDTQYF. CDR3 DNA sequence: TGTGCCAGCAGCTTAAGGGTTGGGACAGGGTCAAGCACAGATACGCAGTATTTT.

This clone has just a few counts. V and J are TRBV18 and TRBJ1-2; TRBD1 agrees at 7 bases. CDR3 length: 14 residues. V lost 0 bases and J lost 4; bases outside the gene matches: 2. CDR1 is KGHSH and CDR2 is LQKENI in the germline V gene. The CDR3 reads CASSPPTGTYGYTF. Here the CDR3 DNA reads TGTGCCAGCTCACCACCGACAGGGACCTATGGCTACACCTTC.

The rearrangement links TRBV15 to TRBJ2-5; no clear D. The better agreement between TRBJ2-7 and the DNA end casts doubt on the J call. The germline gives CDR1 LNHNV, CDR2 YYDKDF (reference sequence). The CDR3 runs 13 residues. The chain's CDR3 is CATSRVVNYEQYF. In nucleotides, the CDR3 is TGTGCCACCAGCAGAGTAGTCAACTACGAGCAGTACTTC.